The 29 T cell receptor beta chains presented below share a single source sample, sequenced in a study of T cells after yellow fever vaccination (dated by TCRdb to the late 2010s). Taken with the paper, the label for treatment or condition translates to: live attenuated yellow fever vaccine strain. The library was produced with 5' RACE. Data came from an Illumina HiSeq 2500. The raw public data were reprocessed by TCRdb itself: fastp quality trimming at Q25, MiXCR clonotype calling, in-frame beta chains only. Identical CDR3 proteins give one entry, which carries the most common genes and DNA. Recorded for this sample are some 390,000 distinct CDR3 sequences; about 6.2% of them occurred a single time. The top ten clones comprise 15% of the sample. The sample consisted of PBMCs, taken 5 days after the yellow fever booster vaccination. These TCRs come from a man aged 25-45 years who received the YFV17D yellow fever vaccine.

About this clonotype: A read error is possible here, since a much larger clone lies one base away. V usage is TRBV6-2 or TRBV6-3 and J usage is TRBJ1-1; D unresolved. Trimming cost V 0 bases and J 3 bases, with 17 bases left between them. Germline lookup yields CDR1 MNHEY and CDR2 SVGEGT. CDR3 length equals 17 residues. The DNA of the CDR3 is TGTGCCAGCAGTTACTCGCGGGTGTCTGGGAGGCACACTGAAGCTTTCTTT. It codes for CASSYSRVSGRHTEAFF.

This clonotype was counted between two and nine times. The CDR3 loop is CASSLQGREGYEQYF. CDR3 in DNA: TGCGCCAGCAGCTTGCAGGGACGGGAAGGTTACGAGCAGTACTTC. This sequence joins TRBV5-1 and TRBJ2-7; the D gene could be TRBD1 or TRBD2 (5 bases each). V lost 1 base and J 4 bases, leaving 15 bases between the germline ends. This CDR3 is built from 15 residues. Germline values: CDR1 SGHRS, CDR2 YFSETQ.

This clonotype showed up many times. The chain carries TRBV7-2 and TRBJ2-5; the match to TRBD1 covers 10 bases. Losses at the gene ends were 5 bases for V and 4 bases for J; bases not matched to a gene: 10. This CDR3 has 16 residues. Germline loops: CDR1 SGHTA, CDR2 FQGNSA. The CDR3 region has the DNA TGTGCCAGCAGCCTTCAAGGGACAGGGGTAGGAGAGACCCAGTACTTC. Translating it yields CASSLQGTGVGETQYF.

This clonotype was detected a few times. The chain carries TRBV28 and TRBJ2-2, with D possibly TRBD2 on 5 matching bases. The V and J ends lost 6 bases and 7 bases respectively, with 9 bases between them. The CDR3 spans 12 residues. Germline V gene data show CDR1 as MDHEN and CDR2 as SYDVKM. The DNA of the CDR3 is TGTGCCAGCAGATGGGGAGTCGGGGAGCTGTTTTTT. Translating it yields CASRWGVGELFF.

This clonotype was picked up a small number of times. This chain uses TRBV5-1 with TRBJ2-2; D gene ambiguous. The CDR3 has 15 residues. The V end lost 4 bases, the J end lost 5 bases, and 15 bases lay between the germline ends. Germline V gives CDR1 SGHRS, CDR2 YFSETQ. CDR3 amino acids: CASSPRTPTTGELFF. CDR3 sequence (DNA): TGCGCCAGCAGCCCCCGGACCCCTACAACCGGGGAGCTGTTTTTT. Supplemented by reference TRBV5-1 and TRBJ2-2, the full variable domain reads KAGVTQTPRYLIKTRGQQVTLSCSPISGHRSVSWYQQTPGQGLQFLFEYFSETQRNKGNFPGRFSGRQFSNSRSEMNVSTLELGDSALYLCASSPRTPTTGELFFGEGSRLTVL.

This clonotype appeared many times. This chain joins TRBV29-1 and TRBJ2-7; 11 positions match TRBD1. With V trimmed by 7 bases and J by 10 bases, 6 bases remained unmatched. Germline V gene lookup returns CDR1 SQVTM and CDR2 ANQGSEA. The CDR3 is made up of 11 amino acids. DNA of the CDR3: TGCAGCGGGTGGACAGGGGGCCGTCAGTACTTC. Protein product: CSGWTGGRQYF.

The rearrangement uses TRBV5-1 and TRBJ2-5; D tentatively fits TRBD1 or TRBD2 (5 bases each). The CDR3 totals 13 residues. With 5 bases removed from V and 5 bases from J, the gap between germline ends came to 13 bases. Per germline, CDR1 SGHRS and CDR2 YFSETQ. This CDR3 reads CASSRGPRETQYF. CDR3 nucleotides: TGCGCCAGCAGTCGGGGCCCTCGGGAGACCCAGTACTTC.

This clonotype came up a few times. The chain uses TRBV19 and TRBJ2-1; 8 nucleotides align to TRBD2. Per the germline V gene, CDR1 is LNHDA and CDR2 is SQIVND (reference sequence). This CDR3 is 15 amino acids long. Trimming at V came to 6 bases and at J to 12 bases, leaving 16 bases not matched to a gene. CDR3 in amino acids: CASSKPGLDLSGQFF. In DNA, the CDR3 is TGTGCCAGTAGCAAACCGGGACTAGACCTTTCGGGGCAGTTCTTC.

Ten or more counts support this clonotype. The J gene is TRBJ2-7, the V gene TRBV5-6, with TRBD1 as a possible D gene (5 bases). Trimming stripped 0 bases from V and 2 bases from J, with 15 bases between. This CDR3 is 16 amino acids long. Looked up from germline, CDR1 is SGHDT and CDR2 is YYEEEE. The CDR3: CASSLERWGKAYEQYF. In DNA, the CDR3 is TGTGCCAGCAGCTTGGAGAGGTGGGGCAAAGCCTACGAGCAGTACTTC.

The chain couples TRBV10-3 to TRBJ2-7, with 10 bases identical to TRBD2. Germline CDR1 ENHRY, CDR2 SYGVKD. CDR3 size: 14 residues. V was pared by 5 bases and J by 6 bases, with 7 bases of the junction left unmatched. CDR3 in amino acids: CAISSGRAYGEQYF. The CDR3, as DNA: TGTGCCATCAGTAGCGGGAGGGCCTACGGCGAGCAGTACTTC.

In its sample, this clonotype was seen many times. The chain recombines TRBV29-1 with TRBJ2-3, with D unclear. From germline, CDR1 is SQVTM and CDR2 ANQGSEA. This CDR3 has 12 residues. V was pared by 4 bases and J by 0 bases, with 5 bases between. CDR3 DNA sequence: TGCAGCGTTGGTTCTAGCACAGATACGCAGTATTTT. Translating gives CSVGSSTDTQYF.

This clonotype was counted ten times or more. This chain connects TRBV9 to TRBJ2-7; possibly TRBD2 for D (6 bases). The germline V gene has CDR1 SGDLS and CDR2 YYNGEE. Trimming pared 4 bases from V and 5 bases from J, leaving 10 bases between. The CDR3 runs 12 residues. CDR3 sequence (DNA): TGTGCCAGCAGCCGTGGGACTCACGAGCAGTACTTC. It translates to CASSRGTHEQYF.

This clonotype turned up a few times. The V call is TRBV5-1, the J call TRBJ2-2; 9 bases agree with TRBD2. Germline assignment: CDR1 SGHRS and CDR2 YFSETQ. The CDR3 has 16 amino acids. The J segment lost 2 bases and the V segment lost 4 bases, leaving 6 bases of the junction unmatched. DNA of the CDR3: TGCGCCAGCAGCGCTGGACTAGCGCTCAACACCGGGGAGCTGTTTTTT. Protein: CASSAGLALNTGELFF.

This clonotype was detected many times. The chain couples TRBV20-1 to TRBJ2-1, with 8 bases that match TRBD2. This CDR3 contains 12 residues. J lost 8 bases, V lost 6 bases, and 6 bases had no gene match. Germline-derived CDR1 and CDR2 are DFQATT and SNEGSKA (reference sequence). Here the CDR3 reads CSAKRGGHEQFF. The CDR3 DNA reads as TGCAGTGCCAAACGGGGGGGCCATGAGCAGTTCTTC.

The chain's CDR3 is CASSLGLAGVGETQYF. The CDR3 DNA sequence: TGCGCCAGCAGCTTGGGTTTAGCGGGAGTAGGGGAGACCCAGTACTTC. The chain recombines TRBV5-1 with TRBJ2-5; TRBD2 matches 9 bases. Germline V gives CDR1 SGHRS, CDR2 YFSETQ. The CDR3 has 16 residues. With V trimmed by 0 bases and J by 5 bases, 8 bases remained unmatched.

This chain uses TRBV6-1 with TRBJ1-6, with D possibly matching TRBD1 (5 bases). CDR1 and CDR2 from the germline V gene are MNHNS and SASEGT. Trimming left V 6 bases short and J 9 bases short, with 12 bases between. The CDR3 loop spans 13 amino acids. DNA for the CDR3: TGTGCCAGCAGCGGGGACTTTCGTTCACCCCTCCACTTT. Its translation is CASSGDFRSPLHF.

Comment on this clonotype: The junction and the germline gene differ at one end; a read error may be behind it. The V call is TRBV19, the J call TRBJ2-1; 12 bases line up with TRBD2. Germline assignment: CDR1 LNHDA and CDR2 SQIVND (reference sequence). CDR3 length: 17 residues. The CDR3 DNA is TGTGCCAGTAGTATAGAGACTAGCGGGAGCTCCTACAATGAGCAGCTCTTC. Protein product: CASSIETSGSSYNEQLF. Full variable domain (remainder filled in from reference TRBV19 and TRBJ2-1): DGGITQSPKYLFRKEGQNVTLSCEQNLNHDAMYWYRQDPGQGLRLIYYSQIVNDFQKGDIAEGYSVSREKKESFPLTVTSAQKNPTAFYLCASSIETSGSSYNEQLFGPGTRLTVL.

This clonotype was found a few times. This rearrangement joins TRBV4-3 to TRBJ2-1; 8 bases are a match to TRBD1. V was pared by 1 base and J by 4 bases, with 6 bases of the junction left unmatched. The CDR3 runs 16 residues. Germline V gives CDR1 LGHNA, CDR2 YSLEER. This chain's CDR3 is CASSQGTDRVYNEQFF. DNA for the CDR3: TGCGCCAGCAGCCAAGGGACGGACAGGGTATACAATGAGCAGTTCTTC.

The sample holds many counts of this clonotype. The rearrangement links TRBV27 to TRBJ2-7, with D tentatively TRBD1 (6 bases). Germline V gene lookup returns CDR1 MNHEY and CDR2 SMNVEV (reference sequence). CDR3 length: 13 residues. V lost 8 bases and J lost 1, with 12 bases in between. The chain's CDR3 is CASGPGQSYEQYF. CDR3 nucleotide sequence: TGTGCCAGCGGCCCCGGACAGTCCTACGAGCAGTACTTC.

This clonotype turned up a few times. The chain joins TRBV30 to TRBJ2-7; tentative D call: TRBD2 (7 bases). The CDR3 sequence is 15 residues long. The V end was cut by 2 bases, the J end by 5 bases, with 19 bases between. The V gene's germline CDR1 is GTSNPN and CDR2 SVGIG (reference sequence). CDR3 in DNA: TGTGCCTGGAGTCGAGAAGCGATGGGGGGGCACGAGCAGTACTTC. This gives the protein CAWSREAMGGHEQYF. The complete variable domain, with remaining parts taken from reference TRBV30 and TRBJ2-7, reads SQTIHQWPATLVQPVGSPLSLECTVEGTSNPNLYWYRQAAGRGLQLLFYSVGIGQISSEVPQNLSASRPQDRQFILSSKKLLLSDSGFYLCAWSREAMGGHEQYFGPGTRLTVT.

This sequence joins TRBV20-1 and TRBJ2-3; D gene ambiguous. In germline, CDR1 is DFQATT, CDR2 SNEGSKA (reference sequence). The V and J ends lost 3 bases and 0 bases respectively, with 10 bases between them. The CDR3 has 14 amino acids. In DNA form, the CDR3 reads TGCAGTGCTAGGGTTTGGTCAAGCACAGATACGCAGTATTTT. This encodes CSARVWSSTDTQYF.

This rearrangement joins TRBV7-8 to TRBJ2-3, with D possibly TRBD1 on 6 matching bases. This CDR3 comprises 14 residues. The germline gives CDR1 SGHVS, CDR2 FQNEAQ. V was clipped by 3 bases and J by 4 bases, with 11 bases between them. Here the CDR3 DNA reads TGTGCCAGCAGCTTCTACAGGGACCCAGATACGCAGTATTTT. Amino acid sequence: CASSFYRDPDTQYF.

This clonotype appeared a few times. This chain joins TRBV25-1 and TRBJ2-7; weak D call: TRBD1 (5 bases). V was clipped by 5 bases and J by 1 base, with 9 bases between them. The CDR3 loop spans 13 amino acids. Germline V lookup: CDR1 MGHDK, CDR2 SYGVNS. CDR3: CASSSQGSYEQYF. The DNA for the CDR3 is TGTGCCAGCAGTTCCCAGGGATCCTACGAGCAGTACTTC.

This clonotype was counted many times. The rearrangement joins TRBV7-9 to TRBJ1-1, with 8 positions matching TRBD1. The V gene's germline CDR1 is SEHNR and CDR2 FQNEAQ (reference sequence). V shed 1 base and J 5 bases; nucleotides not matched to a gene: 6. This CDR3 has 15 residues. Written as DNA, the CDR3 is TGTGCCAGCAGCTTAGGGCAGGGGGCTTGGACTGAAGCTTTCTTT. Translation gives CASSLGQGAWTEAFF.

The CDR3 reads CASSYSPGGGETQYF. The CDR3 region has the DNA TGTGCCAGCAGTTACTCTCCAGGGGGTGGAGAGACCCAGTACTTC. The chain joins TRBV6-5 to TRBJ2-5; 7 bases agree with TRBD1. There are 15 residues in the CDR3. Germline CDR1 and CDR2: MNHEY and SVGAGI. With V trimmed by 0 bases and J by 4 bases, 5 bases remained unmatched.

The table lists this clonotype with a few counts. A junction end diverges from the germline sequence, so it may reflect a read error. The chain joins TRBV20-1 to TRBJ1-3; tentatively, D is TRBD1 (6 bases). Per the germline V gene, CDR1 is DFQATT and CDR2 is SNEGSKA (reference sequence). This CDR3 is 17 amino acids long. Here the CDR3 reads CCASYPGAPDSGNTIYF. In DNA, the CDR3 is TGCTGTGCTAGTTATCCGGGGGCCCCAGACTCTGGAAACACCATATATTTT.

CDR3 bases: TGTGCCAGCAGCCCTCGGACAGGGGGGAACACCGGGGAGCTGTTTTTT. This codes for CASSPRTGGNTGELFF. The chain is built from TRBV7-3 and TRBJ2-2, with 10 bases identical to TRBD1. Germline loops: CDR1 SGHTA, CDR2 FQGTGA. With V trimmed by 5 bases and J by 1 base, 4 bases remained unmatched. The CDR3 runs 16 residues.

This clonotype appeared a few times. CDR3 DNA: TGCAGTGCTAGCTCTAGCGGAGGGTACAATGAGCAGTTCTTC. Translation gives CSASSSGGYNEQFF. V gene TRBV20-1 combines with J gene TRBJ2-1, with 7 bases that match TRBD2. V lost 3 bases, J lost 4 bases, and 6 bases stayed unmatched. In germline, CDR1 is DFQATT, CDR2 SNEGSKA (reference sequence). The CDR3 is 14 residues long.

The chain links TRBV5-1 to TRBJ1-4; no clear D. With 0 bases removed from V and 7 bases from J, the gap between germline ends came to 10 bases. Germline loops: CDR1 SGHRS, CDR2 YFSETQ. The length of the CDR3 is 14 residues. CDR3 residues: CASSLGQAGEKLFF. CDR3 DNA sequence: TGCGCCAGCAGCTTGGGTCAGGCGGGTGAAAAACTGTTTTTT.